The clone carrying this T cell receptor beta chain has just a few counts. The antigen remains undetermined. These data are taken from a study of T cell repertoires in cytomegalovirus infection. General study results and limits: Dominating the ex vivo response were HLA-C-restricted CMV-specific TCR beta clonotypes. Cumulated frequencies of public TCR beta families served to identify carriers of CMV plus the relevant HLA.

MiXCR was run by TCRdb on the reads, yielding one entry per CDR3 protein. The sample has 500,000 or so distinct CDR3 sequences, more than 15% seen once. With 7 bases removed from V and 8 bases from J, the gap between germline ends came to 11 bases. This CDR3 has 11 amino acids. From germline, CDR1 is MDHEN and CDR2 SYDVKM. The sample comprised CD8+ T cells from PBMCs. The V gene is TRBV28, the J gene TRBJ1-1, with D perhaps matching TRBD1 (5 bases). The source of this sequence is a human donor in good health (CMV status not recorded). Some clones in this sample may be carry-over from other donors' samples. The CDR3 DNA reads TGTGCCAGCACCGACAGTTTCGAAGCTTTCTTT. Amino acid sequence: CASTDSFEAFF.